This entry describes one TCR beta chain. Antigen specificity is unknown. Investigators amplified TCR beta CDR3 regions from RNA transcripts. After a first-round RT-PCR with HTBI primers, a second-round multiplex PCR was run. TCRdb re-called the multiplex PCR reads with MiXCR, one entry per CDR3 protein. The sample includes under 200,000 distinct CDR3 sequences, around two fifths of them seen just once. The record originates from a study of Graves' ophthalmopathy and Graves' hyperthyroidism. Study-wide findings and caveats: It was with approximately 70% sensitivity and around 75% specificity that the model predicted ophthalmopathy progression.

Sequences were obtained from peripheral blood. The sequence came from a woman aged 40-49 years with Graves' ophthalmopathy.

The CDR3 reads CSVITTALGEPQHF. The CDR3 DNA sequence: TGCAGCGTCATTACGACAGCACTAGGTGAGCCCCAGCATTTT. The chain carries TRBV29-1 and TRBJ1-5, with D possibly matching TRBD1 (5 bases). Deletions cut 6 bases from V and 8 bases from J, with 20 bases between. Germline V gene data show CDR1 as SQVTM and CDR2 as ANQGSEA. The CDR3 runs 14 residues.